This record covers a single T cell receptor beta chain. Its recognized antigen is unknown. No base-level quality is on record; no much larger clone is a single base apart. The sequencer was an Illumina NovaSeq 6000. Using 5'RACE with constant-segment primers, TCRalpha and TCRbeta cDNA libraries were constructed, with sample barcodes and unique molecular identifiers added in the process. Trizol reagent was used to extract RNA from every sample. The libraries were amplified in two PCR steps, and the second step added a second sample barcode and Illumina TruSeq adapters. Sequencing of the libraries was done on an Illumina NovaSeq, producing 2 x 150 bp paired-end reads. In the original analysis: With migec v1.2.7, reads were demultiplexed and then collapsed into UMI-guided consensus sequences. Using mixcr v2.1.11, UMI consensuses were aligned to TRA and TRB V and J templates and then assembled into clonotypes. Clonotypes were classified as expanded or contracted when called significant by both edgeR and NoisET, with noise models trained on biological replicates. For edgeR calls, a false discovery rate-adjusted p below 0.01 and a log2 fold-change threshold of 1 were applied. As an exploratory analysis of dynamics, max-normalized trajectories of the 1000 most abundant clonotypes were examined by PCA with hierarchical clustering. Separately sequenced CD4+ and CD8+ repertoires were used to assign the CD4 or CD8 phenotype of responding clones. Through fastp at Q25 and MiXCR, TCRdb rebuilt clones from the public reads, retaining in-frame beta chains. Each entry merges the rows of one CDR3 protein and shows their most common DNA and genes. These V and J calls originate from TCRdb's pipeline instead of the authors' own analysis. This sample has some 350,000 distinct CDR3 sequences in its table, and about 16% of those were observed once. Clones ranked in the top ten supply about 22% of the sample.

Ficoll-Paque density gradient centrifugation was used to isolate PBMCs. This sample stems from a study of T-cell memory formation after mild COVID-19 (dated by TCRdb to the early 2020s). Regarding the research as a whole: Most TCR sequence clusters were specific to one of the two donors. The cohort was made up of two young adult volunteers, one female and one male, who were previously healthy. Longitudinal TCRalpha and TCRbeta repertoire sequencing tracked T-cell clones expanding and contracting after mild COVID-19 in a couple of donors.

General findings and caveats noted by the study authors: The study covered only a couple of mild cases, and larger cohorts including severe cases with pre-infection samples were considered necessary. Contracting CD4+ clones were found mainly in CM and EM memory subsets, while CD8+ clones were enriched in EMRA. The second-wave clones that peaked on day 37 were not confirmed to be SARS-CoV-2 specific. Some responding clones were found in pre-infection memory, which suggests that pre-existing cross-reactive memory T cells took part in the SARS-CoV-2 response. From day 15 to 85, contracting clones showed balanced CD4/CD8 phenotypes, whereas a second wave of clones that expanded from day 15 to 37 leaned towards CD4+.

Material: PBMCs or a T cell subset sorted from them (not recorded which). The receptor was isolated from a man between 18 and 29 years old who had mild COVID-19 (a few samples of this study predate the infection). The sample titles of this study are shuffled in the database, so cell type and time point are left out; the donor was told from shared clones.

This receptor carries the CDR3 CATSRIGQGAFSGANVLTF. The DNA sequence reads TGTGCCACCAGCAGAATCGGACAGGGGGCTTTCTCTGGGGCCAACGTCCTGACTTTC. This chain is built from TRBV15 and TRBJ2-6, with 11 bases aligning to TRBD1. Reading the germline V gene (reference sequence) gives CDR1 LNHNV and CDR2 YYDKDF. Taken from cysteine to phenylalanine, the CDR3 has 19 residues. Of all the DNA, just the CDR3 is kept, 57 bases in frame from base 1. V and J are trimmed by 2 bases and 0 bases, and the gene matches miss 6 bases of the junction.